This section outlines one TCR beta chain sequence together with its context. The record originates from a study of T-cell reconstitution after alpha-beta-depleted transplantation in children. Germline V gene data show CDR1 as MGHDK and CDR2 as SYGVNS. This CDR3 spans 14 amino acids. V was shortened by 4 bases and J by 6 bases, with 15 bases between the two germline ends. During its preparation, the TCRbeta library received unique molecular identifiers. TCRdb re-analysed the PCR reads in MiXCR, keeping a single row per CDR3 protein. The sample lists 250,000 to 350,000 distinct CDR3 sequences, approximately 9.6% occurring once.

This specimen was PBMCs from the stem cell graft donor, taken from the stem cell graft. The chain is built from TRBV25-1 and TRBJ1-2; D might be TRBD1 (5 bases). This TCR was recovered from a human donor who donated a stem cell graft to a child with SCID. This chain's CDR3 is CASSAGPGLDGYTF. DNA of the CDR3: TGTGCCAGCAGTGCGGGACCGGGCTTGGATGGCTACACCTTC.